Here is one TCR beta chain with its context. Repertoires were generated with immunoSEQ multiplex PCR, while TCRdb's copy carries only in-frame clones and drops some. The sample yields tens of thousands of clones, approximately 90% seen once. The entry originates in a study of T cell responses to AZD1222 COVID-19 vaccine. The CDR3 is made up of 13 amino acids. CDR1 and CDR2 from the germline V gene are MRHNA and SNTAGT. Trimming pared 8 bases from V and 0 bases from J, leaving 8 bases between. Here the sequenced sample was peripheral blood, taken on day 0 of AZD1222 vaccination. The source is an adult in good health. V is TRBV6-4 and J is TRBJ1-5; D not certain. CDR3 amino acids: CASPMDSNQPQHF. The CDR3 DNA is TGTGCCAGCCCTATGGATAGCAATCAGCCCCAGCATTTT.